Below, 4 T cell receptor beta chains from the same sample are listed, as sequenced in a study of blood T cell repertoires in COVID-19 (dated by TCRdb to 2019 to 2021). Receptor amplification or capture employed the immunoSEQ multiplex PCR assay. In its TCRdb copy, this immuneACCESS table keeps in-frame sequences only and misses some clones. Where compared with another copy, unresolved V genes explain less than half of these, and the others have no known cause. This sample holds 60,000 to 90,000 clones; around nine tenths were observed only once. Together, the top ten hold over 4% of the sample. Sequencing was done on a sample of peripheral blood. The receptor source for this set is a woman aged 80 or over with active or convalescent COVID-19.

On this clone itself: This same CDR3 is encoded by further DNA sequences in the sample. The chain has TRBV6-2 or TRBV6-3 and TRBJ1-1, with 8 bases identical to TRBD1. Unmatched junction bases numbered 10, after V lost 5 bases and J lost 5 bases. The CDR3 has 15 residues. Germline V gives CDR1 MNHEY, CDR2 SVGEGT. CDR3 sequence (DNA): TGTGCCAGCAGTACCCGGACAGGGTTAGTGACTGAAGCTTTCTTT. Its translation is CASSTRTGLVTEAFF.

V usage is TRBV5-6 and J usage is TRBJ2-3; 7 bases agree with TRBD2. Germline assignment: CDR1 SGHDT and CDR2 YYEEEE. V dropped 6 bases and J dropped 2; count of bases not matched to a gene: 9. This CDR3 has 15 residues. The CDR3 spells CASKTAGKFTDTQYF. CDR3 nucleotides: TGTGCCAGCAAAACAGCGGGGAAATTCACAGATACGCAGTATTTT.

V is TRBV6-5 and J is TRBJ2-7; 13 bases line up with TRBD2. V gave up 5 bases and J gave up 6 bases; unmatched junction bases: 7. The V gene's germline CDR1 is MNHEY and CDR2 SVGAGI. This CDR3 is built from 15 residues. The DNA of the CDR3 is TGTGCCAGCAGTCTAACGACTAGCGGGAGGTCCGAGCAGTACTTC. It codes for CASSLTTSGRSEQYF.

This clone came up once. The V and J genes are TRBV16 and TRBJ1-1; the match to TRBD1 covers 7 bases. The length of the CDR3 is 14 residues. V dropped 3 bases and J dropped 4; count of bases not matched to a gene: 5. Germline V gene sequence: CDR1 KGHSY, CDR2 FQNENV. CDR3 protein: CASSQTGRTTEAFF. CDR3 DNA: TGTGCCAGCAGCCAGACAGGGAGGACCACTGAAGCTTTCTTT.